One and the same sample provided the 23 T cell receptor beta chains below, sequenced in a study of shared clonotypes between healthy human individuals. Some clones are missing from TCRdb's copy, which holds only in-frame ones; the method was immunoSEQ multiplex PCR. The repertoire holds over a million clones, with more than 65% as singletons. The sequenced material came from memory CD4+ T cells sorted from blood. Subset denoted: CD45RA-negative fraction. These receptor sequences come from a man younger than 30 in good health.

V and J are TRBV15 and TRBJ2-7, with 10 nucleotides matching TRBD2. Germline V gene data show CDR1 as LNHNV and CDR2 as YYDKDF (reference sequence). The CDR3 totals 17 residues. Trimming took 0 bases from V and 6 from J; bases not matched to a gene: 11. CDR3 sequence reads: CATSRDRGLAGEGEQYF. The CDR3 DNA is TGTGCCACCAGCAGAGATCGCGGGCTAGCGGGGGAAGGCGAGCAGTACTTC.

This clone was seen a single time. This chain connects TRBV28 to TRBJ1-1; possible D gene TRBD1, 6 bases. V lost 5 bases and J lost 7, with 14 bases in between. The length of the CDR3 is 13 residues. The V gene's germline CDR1 is MDHEN and CDR2 SYDVKM. The CDR3 spells CASSRDIGLEAFF. The DNA of the CDR3 is TGTGCCAGCAGTCGGGACATAGGGCTTGAAGCTTTCTTT.

The genes are TRBV20-1 and TRBJ2-7; TRBD1 agrees at 9 bases. Losses at the gene ends were 6 bases for V and 6 bases for J; bases not matched to a gene: 3. This CDR3 is 11 amino acids long. Germline values: CDR1 DFQATT, CDR2 SNEGSKA (reference sequence). Here the CDR3 reads CSATQGAEQYF. CDR3 nucleotide sequence: TGCAGTGCCACACAGGGGGCCGAGCAGTACTTC.

This clone was recorded once. The chain recombines TRBV6-5 with TRBJ1-2, with 7 bases fitting TRBD1. J gave up 2 bases and V 6 bases, and 6 bases lay outside the gene matches. Germline-derived CDR1 and CDR2 are MNHEY and SVGAGI. This CDR3 is 14 amino acids long. CDR3 protein: CASSRQGSNYGYTF. CDR3 DNA: TGTGCCAGCAGCAGACAGGGCTCAAACTATGGCTACACCTTC.

The chain couples TRBV30 to TRBJ1-6, with 9 bases aligning to TRBD1. CDR3 size: 18 residues. J lost 0 bases, V lost 5 bases, and 11 bases had no gene match. From germline, CDR1 is GTSNPN and CDR2 SVGIG (reference sequence). The CDR3 sequence is CAWDVSGTGSSYNSPLHF. In DNA form, the CDR3 reads TGTGCCTGGGACGTCTCCGGGACAGGGAGCTCCTATAATTCACCCCTCCACTTT. The full variable domain, with the rest looked up from reference TRBV30 and TRBJ1-6, is SQTIHQWPATLVQPVGSPLSLECTVEGTSNPNLYWYRQAAGRGLQLLFYSVGIGQISSEVPQNLSASRPQDRQFILSSKKLLLSDSGFYLCAWDVSGTGSSYNSPLHFGNGTRLTVT.

The chain recombines TRBV28 with TRBJ2-3, with 9 nucleotides matching TRBD2. This CDR3 contains 15 residues. V was pared by 4 bases and J by 3 bases, with 5 bases of the junction left unmatched. Germline V gene sequence: CDR1 MDHEN, CDR2 SYDVKM. CDR3 DNA: TGTGCCAGCAGTTCTAGCGGGAAGGGAACAGATACGCAGTATTTT. Translation gives CASSSSGKGTDTQYF.

Turning to this clone: Given a much more abundant clone one base away, this may be a read error. At the DNA level, this CDR3 is encoded by other sequences in the same sample as well. The CDR3 sequence: CASSLGQGNTEAFF. The CDR3 DNA reads TGTGCCAGCAGCTTGGGACAGGGGAACACTGAAGCTTTCTTT. This chain connects TRBV7-9 to TRBJ1-1; 9 bases agree with TRBD1. Per germline, CDR1 SEHNR and CDR2 FQNEAQ (reference sequence). V gave up 3 bases and J gave up 1 base; unmatched junction bases: 0. The CDR3 has 14 amino acids.

On this clone: Additional DNA sequences in this sample encode the identical CDR3. V usage is TRBV7-2 and J usage is TRBJ1-3; TRBD1 agrees at 7 bases. Trimming at V came to 0 bases and at J to 4 bases, leaving 3 bases not matched to a gene. Germline lookup yields CDR1 SGHTA and CDR2 FQGNSA. The CDR3 is 15 amino acids. CDR3 region: CASSLAAGGGNTIYF. The CDR3 DNA reads TGTGCCAGCAGCTTAGCTGCAGGGGGGGGAAACACCATATATTTT. Full variable domain (remainder filled in from reference TRBV7-2 and TRBJ1-3): GAGVSQSPSNKVTEKGKDVELRCDPISGHTALYWYRQSLGQGLEFLIYFQGNSAPDKSGLPSDRFSAERTGGSVSTLTIQRTQQEDSAVYLCASSLAAGGGNTIYFGEGSWLTVV.

This clone was seen only a few times. The rearrangement joins TRBV6-1 to TRBJ1-2; D remains unclear. Trimming left V 0 bases short and J 2 bases short, with 7 bases between. CDR1 and CDR2 (germline): MNHNS, SASEGT. The CDR3 length is 14 residues. The CDR3 region is CASSEAVGNYGYTF. CDR3 coding DNA: TGTGCCAGCAGTGAAGCAGTGGGGAACTATGGCTACACCTTC.

This chain uses TRBV19 with TRBJ2-2; D gene ambiguous. V dropped 6 bases and J dropped 0 bases, with 8 bases sitting between them. Germline assignment: CDR1 LNHDA and CDR2 SQIVND (reference sequence). The CDR3 is 14 amino acids. CDR3 in DNA: TGTGCCAGTAGGGACGGCCCGAACACCGGGGAGCTGTTTTTT. Amino acids: CASRDGPNTGELFF. The full variable domain, with the rest looked up from reference TRBV19 and TRBJ2-2, is DGGITQSPKYLFRKEGQNVTLSCEQNLNHDAMYWYRQDPGQGLRLIYYSQIVNDFQKGDIAEGYSVSREKKESFPLTVTSAQKNPTAFYLCASRDGPNTGELFFGEGSRLTVL.

The rearrangement links TRBV5-5 to TRBJ2-7; 8 bases fit TRBD1. CDR3 length equals 14 residues. V was pared by 6 bases and J by 1 base, with 6 bases of the junction left unmatched. Germline CDR1 reads SGHKS; CDR2 reads YYEKEE (reference sequence). The CDR3 bases are TGTGCCAGCAACAGGGGGGTCTCTTCCTACGAGCAGTACTTC. Translation: CASNRGVSSYEQYF.

This chain uses TRBV6-5 with TRBJ1-1; tentatively, D is TRBD1 (6 bases). The CDR3 length is 14 residues. With 5 bases removed from V and 5 bases from J, the gap between germline ends came to 15 bases. Germline V gene sequence: CDR1 MNHEY, CDR2 SVGAGI. The CDR3 DNA follows: TGTGCCAGCAGTCGACTTTCGGGGGCAACTGAAGCTTTCTTT. Its protein product is CASSRLSGATEAFF.

The J gene is TRBJ2-3, the V gene TRBV19; 11 bases agree with TRBD2. J gave up 5 bases and V 1 base, and 8 bases lay outside the gene matches. CDR3 size: 17 residues. Germline V lookup: CDR1 LNHDA, CDR2 SQIVND (reference sequence). CDR3 protein: CASSIGGSGGAGDTQYF. CDR3 sequence (DNA): TGTGCCAGTAGTATAGGTGGTAGCGGGGGGGCCGGAGATACGCAGTATTTT.

The chain employs TRBV2 and TRBJ1-2; D perhaps matches TRBD1 (6 bases). V was shortened by 3 bases and J by 4 bases, with 12 bases between the two germline ends. Germline lookup yields CDR1 SNHLY and CDR2 FYNNEI. The length of the CDR3 is 14 residues. The CDR3 region is CASSEGGRGYGYTF. The CDR3 DNA is TGTGCCAGCAGTGAGGGGGGGCGCGGCTATGGCTACACCTTC.

The CDR3 here is CASSSRQAWTKLFF. In nucleotides, the CDR3 is TGTGCCAGCTCCAGCCGACAGGCATGGACGAAACTGTTTTTT. The V and J genes are TRBV28 and TRBJ1-4, with D perhaps TRBD1 (6 bases). The CDR3 covers 14 residues. From germline, CDR1 is MDHEN and CDR2 SYDVKM. The V and J ends lost 8 bases and 11 bases respectively, with 21 bases between them.

The gene calls are TRBV5-4 and TRBJ2-5; TRBD1 agrees at 9 bases. V was pared by 5 bases and J by 5 bases, with 10 bases of the junction left unmatched. Germline CDR1 SGHNT, CDR2 YYREEE (reference sequence). The CDR3 has 15 amino acids. The CDR3 sequence is CASRPDRGIGETQYF. CDR3 bases: TGTGCCAGCAGGCCCGACAGGGGGATTGGGGAGACCCAGTACTTC.

A few counts support this clone. The same CDR3 is also encoded by other DNA sequences in this sample. The chain has TRBV5-1 and TRBJ1-1, with D hard to call. There are 11 residues in the CDR3. Per the germline V gene, CDR1 is SGHRS and CDR2 is YFSETQ. Trimming shortened V by 7 bases and J by 3 bases, and 7 bases separated the two germline ends. The CDR3 loop reads CASRTDTEAFF. The CDR3 DNA follows: TGCGCCAGCCGGACGGACACTGAAGCTTTCTTT.

V is TRBV11-2 and J is TRBJ2-3; 12 bases map to TRBD2. The germline V gene encodes CDR1 SGHAT and CDR2 FQNNGV. With 5 bases clipped from V and 2 bases from J, the junction kept 5 bases outside the gene matches. This CDR3 has 16 residues. CDR3 loop: CASSGTSGSLTDTQYF. CDR3 DNA: TGTGCCAGCAGCGGGACTAGCGGGTCCCTCACAGATACGCAGTATTTT.

This clone was detected only a few times. This CDR3 is CASSLSAGGGETQYF. For the CDR3, the DNA is TGTGCCAGCAGCTTAAGCGCGGGAGGAGGAGAGACCCAGTACTTC. The chain combines TRBV11-2 with TRBJ2-5, with 8 bases fitting TRBD2. The ends lost 2 bases at V and 4 bases at J; junction bases unmatched: 6. CDR1 SGHAT and CDR2 FQNNGV come from the germline V gene. This CDR3 region has 15 residues. Looking up the rest from reference TRBV11-2 and TRBJ2-5 gives the full variable domain: EAGVAQSPRYKIIEKRQSVAFWCNPISGHATLYWYQQILGQGPKLLIQFQNNGVVDDSQLPKDRFSAERLKGVDSTLKIQPAKLEDSAVYLCASSLSAGGGETQYFGPGTRLLVL.

This clone was found a few times. Sequence at one end of the junction differs from germline and may be a read error. The chain uses TRBV28 and TRBJ2-7, with TRBD1 matching 7 bases. The length of the CDR3 is 12 residues. The germline gives CDR1 MDHEN, CDR2 SYDVKM. CDR3 sequence: CASSLGGDRVHF. In nucleotides, the CDR3 is TGTGCCAGCAGTTTAGGGGGAGACAGGGTCCACTTC.

This chain joins TRBV4-2 and TRBJ2-5, with a tentative D call TRBD2 (7 bases). The germline V gene has CDR1 LGHNA and CDR2 YNFKEQ. V lost 5 bases and J lost 3, with 13 bases in between. This CDR3 region has 14 residues. CDR3 coding DNA: TGTGCCAGCAGCTGGGGAGGGGGTGAAGAGACCCAGTACTTC. This gives the protein CASSWGGGEETQYF.

This chain joins TRBV6-1 and TRBJ1-2; the D gene is possibly TRBD1 (6 bases). The CDR3 has 12 amino acids. Germline V gene lookup returns CDR1 MNHNS and CDR2 SASEGT. Trimming removed 3 bases from V and 8 bases from J, with 10 bases in between. CDR3 region: CASSDRGQGYTF. The CDR3 bases are TGTGCCAGCAGTGACAGGGGTCAGGGCTACACCTTC.

The table lists this clone with a few counts. This chain links TRBV6-1 with TRBJ1-5; D is possibly TRBD1 (5 bases). V was shortened by 0 bases and J by 5 bases, with 8 bases between the two germline ends. CDR3 length: 14 amino acids. Per the germline V gene, CDR1 is MNHNS and CDR2 is SASEGT. The CDR3 loop is CASSEAGAHQPQHF. CDR3 DNA sequence: TGTGCCAGCAGTGAAGCCGGGGCCCATCAGCCCCAGCATTTT.